Listed below are T cell receptor beta chains from one sample, sequenced in a study of monozygotic twins with inflammatory bowel disease. TCRdb re-analyzed the 5' RACE reads; it lists each CDR3 protein once, without DNA. Its clone listing holds just over 300,000 distinct CDR3 sequences. The sample comprised blood. The source is a human donor with ulcerative colitis or Crohn's disease, or a healthy co-twin of an affected twin (not recorded which). CDR3s include the opening cysteine and the closing phenylalanine or tryptophan. Each record gives: V gene, J gene, CDR3 length, CDR3 protein.

>TRBV15|TRBJ2-1|14
CATRARDRPNEQFF
>TRBV19|TRBJ1-6|17
CASSIDRLPDYNSPLHF
>TRBV4-3|TRBJ2-5|16
CASSQEFDSTFGTQYF
>TRBV28|TRBJ1-2|12
CASSPHRDGYTF
>TRBV14|TRBJ1-1|17
CASSQVGRGRVNTEAFF
>TRBV7-2|TRBJ2-7|14
CASSPGDGTYEQYF
>TRBV25-1|TRBJ1-5|15
CASSSRTGGDQPQHF
>TRBV20-1|TRBJ2-5|14
CSAREGRNQEAQYF
>TRBV5-1|TRBJ2-1|16
CASTRTANPSYNEQFF
>TRBV18|TRBJ1-2|15
CASKAASLTNYGYTF
>TRBV27|TRBJ2-1|15
CASSFGSGSMDEQFF
>TRBV10-3|TRBJ2-5|14
CAIRGPTNQETQYF
>TRBV18|TRBJ2-3|20
CASSPIWTGHAESSTDTQYF
>TRBV20-1|TRBJ2-7|15
CSAKPATGGGYEQYF
>TRBV3-1|TRBJ2-7|13
CASSQVWSYEQYF
>TRBV20-1|TRBJ1-5|14
CSARESGLNQPQHF
>TRBV5-1|TRBJ2-1|14
CASSSPAYYNEQFF
>TRBV7-2|TRBJ2-3|14
CASSLVAGTDTQYF
>TRBV27|TRBJ1-2|14
CASSLKGARYGYTF
>TRBV12-3/TRBV12-4|TRBJ1-6|15
CASSSGLLFNLALHF
>TRBV24-1|TRBJ2-2|17
CATSDSNRGLVGGELFF
>TRBV30|TRBJ1-4|15
CAWRAGDRRGGKLFF
>TRBV9|TRBJ2-1|13
CASSVRGGNEQFF
>TRBV7-4|TRBJ2-1|17
CASSLLPWAGRSNEQFF
>TRBV20-1|TRBJ1-6|14
CSAPGDRGSSPLHF
>TRBV18|TRBJ1-2|16
CASSPAQGSLNYGYTF
>TRBV28|TRBJ1-1|15
CASSLQVGLNTEAFF
>TRBV5-1|TRBJ2-3|16
CASSLAGTGGGDTQYF
>TRBV10-3|TRBJ1-1|13
CAISDNSNTEAFF
>TRBV6-6|TRBJ2-7|13
CASSYSLHYEQYF
>TRBV12-3/TRBV12-4|TRBJ1-1|13
CASSLGEATEAFF
>TRBV6-4|TRBJ2-1|15
CASSGNRDRNNEQFF
>TRBV30|TRBJ2-7|14
CAWSPRGGSYEQYF
>TRBV24-1|TRBJ2-4|14
CATSDPVVENIQYF
>TRBV4-1|TRBJ2-5|15
CASSQQGLQQETQYF
>TRBV4-3|TRBJ2-5|14
CASSQGGEQETQYF
>TRBV10-1|TRBJ2-5|17
CASSEGRASLGAETQYF
>TRBV28|TRBJ2-7|15
CASSVHYSGRGEQYF
>TRBV7-2|TRBJ1-5|11
CASSDDQPQHF
>TRBV24-1|TRBJ2-5|15
CATSDRGRSQETQYF
>TRBV7-3|TRBJ2-7|13
CASSLGASGGQYF
>TRBV28|TRBJ2-3|15
CASRAGGVPQATQYF
>TRBV7-9|TRBJ2-3|15
CASSSVGGNTDTQYF
>TRBV5-6|TRBJ2-1|16
CASSSLGTGSVDEQFF
>TRBV20-1|TRBJ2-7|12
CSAPTPSGEQYF
>TRBV6-1|TRBJ1-2|12
CAIILRVGGYTF
>TRBV7-8|TRBJ1-1|14
CASSTLWRDTEAFF
>TRBV7-7|TRBJ2-2|15
CASSLVLNYPGELFF
>TRBV10-2|TRBJ2-7|15
CASSLGQGSSYEQYF
>TRBV12-3/TRBV12-4|TRBJ2-7|14
CASTLPDMPWEQYF
>TRBV5-1|TRBJ2-1|16
CASSLGDRANYNEQFF
>TRBV7-2|TRBJ2-3|16
CASSLEPGQGRGTQYF
>TRBV6-6|TRBJ2-1|13
CASGVRDYNEQFF
>TRBV6-2/TRBV6-3|TRBJ1-4|15
CASTSVRGTSEKLFF
>TRBV28|TRBJ1-2|15
CASSSTVRGDYGYTF
>TRBV28|TRBJ1-6|16
CASSSPIGLSYSPLHF
>TRBV27|TRBJ2-7|13
CASSPTGYYEQYF
>TRBV5-1|TRBJ2-2|14
CASRLGANTGELFF
>TRBV27|TRBJ2-3|14
CASSQPPSTDTQYF